One and the same sample provided the 32 T cell receptor beta chains below, sequenced in a study of CD8 T cells in Susac syndrome. Random-hexamer reverse transcription was applied to roughly 0.45 to 1 ug RNA. MiXCR, run by TCRdb on the immunoSEQ multiplex PCR reads, gives a single entry per CDR3 protein. This sample has more than 130,000 distinct CDR3 sequences, with 94% found just once. Specimen: CD8+ T cells from PBMCs. These receptors all stem from a human donor in good health.

This chain links TRBV3-1 with TRBJ1-4, with TRBD1 matching over 8 bases. The CDR3 sequence is 15 residues long. The germline V gene has CDR1 LGHDT and CDR2 YNNKEL (reference sequence). V trimming: 1 base; J trimming: 10 bases; junction bases outside the gene matches: 8. This CDR3 reads CASSQGGQGFVKLFF. In DNA form, the CDR3 reads TGTGCCAGCAGCCAAGGTGGACAGGGCTTCGTAAAACTGTTTTTT.

The V call is TRBV9, the J call TRBJ2-2; 7 positions match TRBD2. The CDR3 contains 16 residues. Trimming cost V 0 bases and J 2 bases; bases outside gene matches: 4. Germline assignment: CDR1 SGDLS and CDR2 YYNGEE. CDR3 protein: CASSVAAGLNTGELFF. The CDR3 DNA is TGTGCCAGCAGCGTAGCAGCGGGACTAAACACCGGGGAGCTGTTTTTT.

The V and J genes are TRBV7-3 and TRBJ2-5; 9 positions agree with TRBD1. Germline V CDR1 and CDR2: SGHTA, FQGTGA. This CDR3 region has 15 residues. The junction had 8 bases not matched to a gene; V was cut back by 4 bases and J by 5 bases. CDR3 region: CASSSGTGPAETQYF. CDR3 nucleotide sequence: TGTGCCAGCAGCTCCGGGACAGGGCCTGCGGAGACCCAGTACTTC. The full variable domain, with the rest looked up from reference TRBV7-3 and TRBJ2-5, is GAGVSQTPSNKVTEKGKYVELRCDPISGHTALYWYRQSLGQGPEFLIYFQGTGAADDSGLPNDRFFAVRPEGSVSTLKIQRTERGDSAVYLCASSSGTGPAETQYFGPGTRLLVL.

DNA of the CDR3: TGTGCCAGTAGTATGGGACCATACAATGAGCAGTTCTTC. Protein sequence: CASSMGPYNEQFF. The rearrangement uses TRBV19 and TRBJ2-1; TRBD1 or TRBD2 may be the D gene (5 bases each). Trimming left V 3 bases short and J 4 bases short, with 7 bases between. CDR1 and CDR2 from the germline V gene are LNHDA and SQIVND (reference sequence). There are 13 residues in the CDR3.

J is TRBJ1-2 and V is TRBV12-5; D call uncertain. Trimming left V 1 base short and J 2 bases short, with 5 bases between. CDR3 length: 13 amino acids. Germline V gives CDR1 LGHNT, CDR2 FRNRAP. The CDR3 sequence: CASGLEVNYGYTF. CDR3 DNA sequence: TGTGCTAGTGGTTTGGAAGTAAACTATGGCTACACCTTC.

The rearrangement joins TRBV24-1 to TRBJ2-1; TRBD1 matches 7 bases. V dropped 9 bases and J dropped 7; count of bases not matched to a gene: 11. The CDR3 runs to 14 residues. CDR1 KGHDR and CDR2 SFDVKD come from the germline V gene. The CDR3 nucleotides read TGTGCCACCGCGACAGGGTGGGGAATAAATGAGCAGTTCTTC. This encodes CATATGWGINEQFF.

This rearrangement joins TRBV29-1 to TRBJ2-2, with D possibly matching TRBD2 (6 bases). CDR1 and CDR2 from the germline V gene are SQVTM and ANQGSEA. Deletions cut 7 bases from V and 2 bases from J, with 11 bases between. This CDR3 region has 13 residues. This CDR3 is CSGRDSNTGELFF. The CDR3 DNA reads TGCAGCGGAAGGGACTCTAACACCGGGGAGCTGTTTTTT.

This clonotype was observed once. The rearrangement links TRBV20-1 to TRBJ1-5; 9 nucleotides line up with TRBD1. CDR3 length equals 14 residues. Per germline, CDR1 DFQATT and CDR2 SNEGSKA (reference sequence). The V and J ends lost 7 bases and 1 base, in that order; junction bases with no gene match: 5. The CDR3 here is CSGADRGSNQPQHF. CDR3 bases: TGCAGTGGGGCCGACAGGGGGAGCAATCAGCCCCAGCATTTT.

The J gene is TRBJ2-1, the V gene TRBV7-9; possibly TRBD1 or TRBD2 for D (5 bases each). V lost 7 bases and J lost 5, with 15 bases in between. The CDR3 covers 14 residues. The germline gives CDR1 SEHNR, CDR2 FQNEAQ (reference sequence). As DNA, the CDR3 is TGTGCCAGCATTTTCGGGGCAGGAGACAATGAGCAGTTCTTC. Its translation: CASIFGAGDNEQFF.

The chain joins TRBV2 to TRBJ2-1; D not certain. V was cut by 6 bases and J by 8 bases, with 14 bases left in between. The CDR3 is made up of 13 amino acids. Germline V lookup: CDR1 SNHLY, CDR2 FYNNEI. CDR3 bases: TGTGCCAGCAGCCCCGCCGGGCGCGATGAGCAGTTCTTC. This codes for CASSPAGRDEQFF.

V gene TRBV27 combines with J gene TRBJ2-6; no definite D call. V lost 5 bases, J lost 0 bases, and 5 bases lay in between. The CDR3 has 14 residues. Germline CDR1 reads MNHEY; CDR2 reads SMNVEV (reference sequence). In DNA form, the CDR3 reads TGTGCCAGCAGTCCCTTCTCTGGGGCCAACGTCCTGACTTTC. It yields the protein CASSPFSGANVLTF. Looking up the rest from reference TRBV27 and TRBJ2-6 gives the full variable domain: EAQVTQNPRYLITVTGKKLTVTCSQNMNHEYMSWYRQDPGLGLRQIYYSMNVEVTDKGDVPEGYKVSRKEKRNFPLILESPSPNQTSLYFCASSPFSGANVLTFGAGSRLTVL.

V and J are TRBV7-6 and TRBJ2-1; 10 bases fit TRBD2. The CDR3 runs 19 residues. V lost 3 bases, J lost 3 bases, and 14 bases stayed unmatched. CDR1 SGHVS and CDR2 FNYEAQ come from the germline V gene. CDR3 in DNA: TGTGCCAGCAGCTTTTCTAGCGGGAGTGGACAACCCCTCTACAATGAGCAGTTCTTC. Translating it yields CASSFSSGSGQPLYNEQFF.

This clonotype was picked up one time. The chain couples TRBV5-5 to TRBJ2-5; 11 positions match TRBD2. Germline V gene lookup returns CDR1 SGHKS and CDR2 YYEKEE (reference sequence). This CDR3 has 15 residues. V lost 4 bases and J lost 4; bases outside the gene matches: 6. As DNA, the CDR3 is TGTGCCAGCAGCGAGACTAGCGGGACAGGAGAGACCCAGTACTTC. This codes for CASSETSGTGETQYF.

The chain combines TRBV25-1 with TRBJ2-3; 8 nucleotides agree with TRBD2. Germline V gives CDR1 MGHDK, CDR2 SYGVNS. The CDR3 length is 16 residues. V gave up 8 bases and J gave up 6 bases; unmatched junction bases: 16. The chain's CDR3 is CASGPRAGREMDTQYF. The DNA for the CDR3 is TGTGCCAGCGGTCCCCGGGCCGGGAGGGAGATGGATACGCAGTATTTT. The entire variable domain, with the rest obtained from reference TRBV25-1 and TRBJ2-3, is as follows: EADIYQTPRYLVIGTGKKITLECSQTMGHDKMYWYQQDPGMELHLIHYSYGVNSTEKGDLSSESTVSRIRTEHFPLTLESARPSHTSQYLCASGPRAGREMDTQYFGPGTRLTVL.

This chain joins TRBV9 and TRBJ2-2; 13 bases fit TRBD2. The J segment lost 6 bases and the V segment lost 6 bases, leaving 5 bases of the junction unmatched. The CDR3 has 15 amino acids. Germline CDR1 is SGDLS and CDR2 is YYNGEE. This chain's CDR3 is CASNAGLAGSGELFF. The CDR3 DNA follows: TGTGCCAGCAACGCGGGACTAGCGGGATCCGGGGAGCTGTTTTTT.

This rearrangement joins TRBV28 to TRBJ1-5, with D perhaps matching TRBD1 (5 bases). CDR3 size: 10 residues. Germline V gene sequence: CDR1 MDHEN, CDR2 SYDVKM. DNA of the CDR3: TGTCCCCGGGGGGGTCAGCCCCAGCATTTT. It encodes CPRGGQPQHF. Using reference TRBV28 and TRBJ1-5 for the parts outside the CDR3, the full variable domain is DVKVTQSSRYLVKRTGEKVFLECVQDMDHENMFWYRQDPGLGLRLIYFSYDVKMKEKGDIPEGYSVSREKKERFSLILESASTNQTSMYLCPRGGQPQHFGDGTRLSIL.

The chain links TRBV19 to TRBJ2-5; D ambiguous. CDR1 and CDR2 from the germline V gene are LNHDA and SQIVND (reference sequence). Trimming removed 3 bases at V and 4 bases at J, with 3 bases between. CDR3 size: 11 residues. CDR3 sequence (DNA): TGTGCCAGTAGTATGGCAGAGACCCAGTACTTC. Translating gives CASSMAETQYF.

The chain is built from TRBV30 and TRBJ1-1; TRBD1 matches at 9 bases. The CDR3 covers 15 residues. The V gene end was trimmed by 5 bases and the J gene end by 3 bases; junction bases not matched to a gene: 10. CDR1 is GTSNPN, CDR2 SVGIG, per germline (reference sequence). The DNA of the CDR3 is TGTGCCTGGTCACCGGGACAGGGTATTTACACTGAAGCTTTCTTT. Protein: CAWSPGQGIYTEAFF.

V and J are TRBV13 and TRBJ2-1; 7 bases map to TRBD1. The germline V gene has CDR1 PRHDT and CDR2 FYEKMQ (reference sequence). The CDR3 extends over 14 amino acids. Trimming took 5 bases from V and 4 from J; bases not matched to a gene: 5. In nucleotides, the CDR3 is TGTGCCAGCAGCCCCCACAGGGGATACAATGAGCAGTTCTTC. It specifies CASSPHRGYNEQFF.

This chain links TRBV27 with TRBJ2-1; D gene ambiguous. The CDR3 extends over 12 amino acids. V lost 10 bases and J 3 bases, leaving 10 bases between the germline ends. In germline, CDR1 is MNHEY, CDR2 SMNVEV (reference sequence). The CDR3 nucleotides read TGTGCCACCTCCTCCCTCTACAATGAGCAGTTCTTC. Its translation is CATSSLYNEQFF.

J is TRBJ2-7 and V is TRBV14; D is unresolved. V was clipped by 4 bases and J by 6 bases, with 19 bases between them. CDR3 size: 15 residues. The germline V gene encodes CDR1 SGHDN and CDR2 FVKESK. The CDR3 DNA reads TGTGCCAGCAGCCCTGGCACGGTGTGGTCGAGCGAGCAGTACTTC. Encoded protein: CASSPGTVWSSEQYF.

The chain has TRBV29-1 and TRBJ2-7; D gene unclear. Trimming took off 1 base at V and 3 bases at J, with 16 bases between the two ends. The CDR3 has 15 amino acids. Germline loops: CDR1 SQVTM, CDR2 ANQGSEA. CDR3 DNA sequence: TGCAGCGTTGAAGTGGCCCCGGGCAGAGACTACGAGCAGTACTTC. Protein: CSVEVAPGRDYEQYF.

This chain uses TRBV6-2 or TRBV6-3 with TRBJ2-3, with D hard to call. V gave up 4 bases and J gave up 1 base, with 12 bases separating them. The CDR3 covers 15 residues. The germline CDR1 and CDR2 sequences are MNHEY and SVGEGT. The CDR3 region has the DNA TGTGCCAGCAGTTTCGTTGCGGTCGGCACAGATACGCAGTATTTT. It is translated as CASSFVAVGTDTQYF.

The chain recombines TRBV27 with TRBJ2-5, with 7 bases identical to TRBD1. The CDR3 spans 14 residues. Germline V gives CDR1 MNHEY, CDR2 SMNVEV (reference sequence). The trim removed 4 bases at V and 3 bases at J, leaving 5 bases unmatched. The CDR3 sequence is CASSSTGSEETQYF. In DNA form, the CDR3 reads TGTGCCAGCAGTTCGACAGGGTCTGAAGAGACCCAGTACTTC.

The V gene is TRBV4-3, the J gene TRBJ2-7; TRBD1 might be the D (6 bases). There are 13 residues in the CDR3. V was cut by 1 base and J by 4 bases, with 8 bases left in between. Germline CDR1 LGHNA, CDR2 YSLEER. The CDR3 nucleotides are TGCGCCAGCAGCCAAGTAAGGGGGTACGAGCAGTACTTC. Translation: CASSQVRGYEQYF.

The J gene is TRBJ2-7, the V gene TRBV18; D is uncertain. Per the germline V gene, CDR1 is KGHSH and CDR2 is LQKENI. CDR3 length: 14 residues. V was pared by 4 bases and J by 4 bases, with 14 bases between. CDR3 protein: CASSQGERLYEQYF. CDR3 bases: TGTGCCAGCTCACAGGGCGAACGTTTATACGAGCAGTACTTC.

The chain uses TRBV5-6 and TRBJ2-1; D unclear. The germline V gene encodes CDR1 SGHDT and CDR2 YYEEEE. V lost 0 bases and J lost 4, with 8 bases in between. This CDR3 has 14 amino acids. CDR3 region: CASSLEVAYNEQFF. CDR3 DNA: TGTGCCAGCAGCTTGGAAGTTGCATACAATGAGCAGTTCTTC.

CDR3 DNA: TGTGCCAGCAGTTTCCTTGGGGAGAAGCCAGATACGCAGTATTTT. Translated: CASSFLGEKPDTQYF. The rearrangement uses TRBV27 and TRBJ2-3; maybe TRBD2 (5 bases). The CDR3 runs 15 residues. Per the germline V gene, CDR1 is MNHEY and CDR2 is SMNVEV (reference sequence). Trimming cost V 3 bases and J 4 bases, with 14 bases left between them.

The J gene is TRBJ2-5, the V gene TRBV11-2; maybe TRBD2 (5 bases). Trimming stripped 2 bases from V and 1 base from J, with 17 bases between. The CDR3 loop spans 17 amino acids. Germline V gives CDR1 SGHAT, CDR2 FQNNGV. In DNA, the CDR3 is TGTGCCAGCAGCTTAATTGGGTTTGGAGGAGTCCAAGAGACCCAGTACTTC. Amino acid sequence: CASSLIGFGGVQETQYF.

This chain uses TRBV27 with TRBJ2-5; D not certain. Germline lookup yields CDR1 MNHEY and CDR2 SMNVEV (reference sequence). V was cut by 0 bases and J by 5 bases, with 7 bases left in between. The CDR3 covers 13 residues. Here the CDR3 DNA reads TGTGCCAGCAGTTTATCGATGGAGGAGACCCAGTACTTC. This translates into CASSLSMEETQYF.

This clonotype has a single count. The gene calls are TRBV21-1 and TRBJ1-5; TRBD1 was called by the table and not checked on the DNA. TRBV21-1 is a pseudogene. The CDR3 loop spans 14 amino acids. In DNA form, the CDR3 reads TGTGCCAGGACCGGACAGGGGGCGAGTCAGCCCCAGCATTTT. Translating it yields CARTGQGASQPQHF.

The chain links TRBV29-1 to TRBJ2-7; D is possibly TRBD1 (5 bases). CDR1 SQVTM and CDR2 ANQGSEA come from the germline V gene. The CDR3 covers 12 residues. The V end was cut by 4 bases, the J end by 2 bases, with 9 bases between. The CDR3 spells CSVGQHPYEQYF. The CDR3 coding sequence is TGCAGCGTTGGACAGCACCCCTACGAGCAGTACTTC.